Listed below are T cell receptor beta chains from one sample, sequenced in a study of blood T cell repertoires in COVID-19. Sequencing was performed with immunoSEQ multiplex PCR; in TCRdb, only in-frame clones are kept and a portion is missing. This sample has 150,000 to 200,000 clones; around 81% occur once, and the top ten carry less than 15%. The specimen sequenced was peripheral blood. The receptors come from a woman of 80 years or more with COVID-19, enrolled during active disease. CDR3s include the opening cysteine and the closing phenylalanine or tryptophan. Fields, in order: J gene, V gene, clone size, D gene, CDR3 protein, CDR3 DNA. A D gene is named only where the DNA matches it firmly. Clone size is stated in some rows and not others, as once, few, many or a class when expanded.

TRBJ2-5,TRBV5-1,once,-,CASSLGVLRDQETQYF,TGCGCCAGCAGCTTGGGGGTCCTGAGGGACCAAGAGACCCAGTACTTC
TRBJ2-2,TRBV11-2,-,-,CASRSLLGAGDTGELFF,TGTGCCAGCAGATCCTTGCTCGGGGCAGGGGATACCGGGGAGCTGTTTTTT
TRBJ2-7,TRBV9,few,TRBD1,CASSFRDRGGYEQYF,TGTGCCAGCAGCTTTCGGGACAGGGGGGGCTACGAGCAGTACTTC
TRBJ2-7,TRBV4-1,-,TRBD2,CASSQDLAGGSEQYF,TGCGCCAGCAGCCAAGATCTAGCGGGAGGCAGCGAGCAGTACTTC
TRBJ1-2,TRBV2,few,-,CASRPRENYGYTF,TGTGCCAGCAGACCCCGGGAGAACTATGGCTACACCTTC
TRBJ1-2,TRBV6-5,-,-,CASSPPGHPNYGYTF,TGTGCCAGCAGTCCTCCGGGACACCCTAACTATGGCTACACCTTC
TRBJ1-1,TRBV25-1,-,-,CASRKAGFTEAFF,TGTGCCAGCAGAAAAGCAGGGTTCACTGAAGCTTTCTTT
TRBJ1-3,TRBV9,-,-,CASSVQVGNTIYF,TGTGCCAGCAGCGTCCAGGTTGGAAACACCATATATTTT
TRBJ1-5,TRBV13,many,TRBD1,CASSIRGRRVKPQHF,TGTGCCAGCAGCATCAGGGGGCGCAGAGTAAAGCCCCAGCATTTT
TRBJ1-1,TRBV2,-,-,CASSVTRGLNTEAFF,TGTGCCAGCAGTGTGACCAGGGGATTGAACACTGAAGCTTTCTTT